Shown below are 20 T cell receptor beta chains from a single sample sequenced in a study of T-cell reconstitution after alpha-beta-depleted transplantation in children. A TCRbeta library incorporating unique molecular identifiers was prepared. MiXCR was run by TCRdb on the PCR reads, yielding one entry per CDR3 protein. The sample shows 300,000 or so distinct CDR3 sequences, 9.9% of them seen only once. Sample: PBMCs from the stem cell graft donor, taken from the stem cell graft. The receptors were sampled from a human donor who donated a stem cell graft to a child with SCID.

The chain couples TRBV2 to TRBJ2-7, with D hard to call. Trimming shortened V by 3 bases and J by 0 bases, and 6 bases separated the two germline ends. Germline-derived CDR1 and CDR2 are SNHLY and FYNNEI. The CDR3 totals 13 residues. In nucleotides, the CDR3 is TGTGCCAGCAGTGATCACAGCTCCTACGAGCAGTACTTC. It yields the protein CASSDHSSYEQYF.

Many counts were recorded for this clonotype. J is TRBJ2-3 and V is TRBV11-2, with 15 bases aligning to TRBD2. V trimming: 9 bases; J trimming: 5 bases; junction bases outside the gene matches: 9. This CDR3 is built from 16 residues. CDR1 SGHAT and CDR2 FQNNGV come from the germline V gene. The CDR3 loop is CASQGLAGGRVDTQYF. In DNA form, the CDR3 reads TGTGCCAGTCAAGGACTAGCGGGGGGGCGGGTAGATACGCAGTATTTT.

This clonotype was recorded a few times. J is TRBJ2-1 and V is TRBV20-1; D may correspond to TRBD1 or TRBD2 (6 bases each). Trimming took 7 bases from V and 0 from J, leaving 10 bases between them. The CDR3 contains 13 residues. The germline V gene has CDR1 DFQATT and CDR2 SNEGSKA (reference sequence). CDR3 region: CSGGGISYNEQFF. In DNA, the CDR3 is TGCAGTGGAGGGGGGATCTCCTACAATGAGCAGTTCTTC.

This clonotype was counted a few times. The chain couples TRBV7-7 to TRBJ1-3, with 7 nucleotides matching TRBD1. With V trimmed by 6 bases and J by 0 bases, 11 bases remained unmatched. Germline V gives CDR1 SSHAT, CDR2 FNYEAQ (reference sequence). The CDR3 sequence is 17 residues long. The CDR3 sequence is CASRIGLGDSSGNTIYF. The CDR3 DNA follows: TGTGCCAGCAGAATCGGCTTAGGGGACAGCTCTGGAAACACCATATATTTT.

There are many counts of this clonotype. The rearrangement links TRBV12-3 or TRBV12-4 to TRBJ2-1, with 9 bases identical to TRBD1. The trim removed 5 bases at V and 6 bases at J, leaving 5 bases unmatched. The CDR3 covers 14 residues. Here the CDR3 reads CASSNRDRVNEQFF. The CDR3 DNA follows: TGTGCCAGCAGTAACCGGGACAGGGTCAATGAGCAGTTCTTC.

There are many counts of this clonotype. The chain links TRBV7-6 to TRBJ2-7, with a possible D match to TRBD2 (5 bases). Germline assignment: CDR1 SGHVS and CDR2 FNYEAQ. This CDR3 is 15 amino acids long. V lost 1 base and J 0 bases, leaving 10 bases between the germline ends. The CDR3 loop reads CASSLGRDSSYEQYF. CDR3 nucleotide sequence: TGTGCCAGCAGCTTAGGTCGGGATAGCTCCTACGAGCAGTACTTC.

This clonotype was recorded many times. The rearrangement links TRBV6-5 to TRBJ2-4; D is ambiguous. CDR3 length: 17 amino acids. The germline gives CDR1 MNHEY, CDR2 SVGAGI. The V gene lost 0 bases and the J gene lost 0 bases, with 12 bases spanning the gap. DNA for the CDR3: TGTGCCAGCAGTTACTCGGGCAGCCGTATAGCCAAAAACATTCAGTACTTC. The encoded protein is CASSYSGSRIAKNIQYF.

The gene calls are TRBV6-5 and TRBJ2-3; 9 positions match TRBD2. Germline V gene data show CDR1 as MNHEY and CDR2 as SVGAGI. V trimming: 4 bases; J trimming: 1 base; junction bases outside the gene matches: 6. CDR3 length: 16 residues. DNA of the CDR3: TGTGCCAGCAGTTTCCTCATAGCGGGGGGCACAGATACGCAGTATTTT. Translating gives CASSFLIAGGTDTQYF.

The chain combines TRBV5-1 with TRBJ2-3; 14 nucleotides line up with TRBD2. V lost 4 bases and J lost 2; bases outside the gene matches: 6. Germline values: CDR1 SGHRS, CDR2 YFSETQ. The CDR3 extends over 17 amino acids. The CDR3 here is CASSRRTSGGPTDTQYF. The CDR3 DNA reads as TGCGCCAGCAGCAGAAGGACTAGCGGGGGGCCCACAGATACGCAGTATTTT.

This chain joins TRBV3-1 and TRBJ2-3; possible D gene TRBD2, 5 bases. The CDR3 runs to 14 residues. Germline V lookup: CDR1 LGHDT, CDR2 YNNKEL (reference sequence). V shed 0 bases and J shed 6 bases, with 10 bases lying between them. DNA of the CDR3: TGTGCCAGCAGCCAAGACCTAGCATCGGATACGCAGTATTTT. It is translated as CASSQDLASDTQYF.

At least ten counts were recorded for this clonotype. The V call is TRBV7-9, the J call TRBJ1-2; 7 bases align to TRBD1. J lost 7 bases, V lost 3 bases, and 8 bases had no gene match. CDR1 is SEHNR, CDR2 FQNEAQ, per germline (reference sequence). This CDR3 is built from 14 residues. CDR3 DNA: TGTGCCAGCAGCTTCGAAGACAGGGCGTCTGGCTACACCTTC. Its protein product is CASSFEDRASGYTF.

This CDR3 is CASSLFRGTDTQYF. The CDR3 nucleotides are TGTGCCAGCAGCTTATTTCGTGGCACAGATACGCAGTATTTT. V and J are TRBV7-3 and TRBJ2-3; D remains unclear. The V end was cut by 2 bases, the J end by 1 base, with 7 bases between. The CDR3 sequence is 14 residues long. CDR1 and CDR2 from the germline V gene are SGHTA and FQGTGA.

This clonotype was counted between two and nine times. The gene calls are TRBV20-1 and TRBJ2-7; D unclear. Trimming removed 3 bases at V and 2 bases at J, with 8 bases between. This CDR3 is built from 12 residues. CDR1 and CDR2 from the germline V gene are DFQATT and SNEGSKA (reference sequence). DNA of the CDR3: TGCAGTGCTAGTGTCCATCCCTACGAGCAGTACTTC. Translation gives CSASVHPYEQYF.

The V call is TRBV29-1, the J call TRBJ1-2, with D perhaps matching TRBD1 (5 bases). The germline V gene has CDR1 SQVTM and CDR2 ANQGSEA. The CDR3 length is 11 residues. With 6 bases removed from V and 4 bases from J, the gap between germline ends came to 9 bases. In nucleotides, the CDR3 is TGCAGCGTCTGGGACCTCTATGGCTACACCTTC. Protein sequence: CSVWDLYGYTF.

This clonotype was observed at least ten times. V and J are TRBV5-1 and TRBJ2-7, with 10 bases fitting TRBD2. Germline CDR1 reads SGHRS; CDR2 reads YFSETQ. Losses at the gene ends were 2 bases for V and 2 bases for J; bases not matched to a gene: 10. CDR3 length: 17 amino acids. In DNA, the CDR3 is TGCGCCAGCAGCTTAGGGCTAGCGGGGGCCACCCCCTACGAGCAGTACTTC. Translation: CASSLGLAGATPYEQYF.

For the CDR3, the DNA is TGCAGCGGTGAGCCCGGGGGGGCGGTTGGCTACACCTTC. Translating it yields CSGEPGGAVGYTF. The chain couples TRBV29-1 to TRBJ1-2; D is possibly TRBD1 (6 bases). The CDR3 consists of 13 residues. The germline V gene encodes CDR1 SQVTM and CDR2 ANQGSEA. Trimming took 7 bases from V and 7 from J, leaving 19 bases between them. The full variable domain, in which reference TRBV29-1 and TRBJ1-2 provide the parts outside the CDR3, is SAVISQKPSRDICQRGTSLTIQCQVDSQVTMMFWYRQQPGQSLTLIATANQGSEATYESGFVIDKFPISRPNLTFSTLTVSNMSPEDSSIYLCSGEPGGAVGYTFGSGTRLTVV.

This CDR3 is CASSPDSRPYNEQFF. The CDR3 DNA reads as TGTGCCAGCAGCCCGGACAGCCGGCCCTACAATGAGCAGTTCTTC. The rearrangement joins TRBV3-1 to TRBJ2-1; TRBD1 is a possible D gene (6 bases). V lost 4 bases and J lost 2, with 12 bases in between. The CDR3 runs 15 residues. Per the germline V gene, CDR1 is LGHDT and CDR2 is YNNKEL (reference sequence).

This clonotype was counted many times. CDR3 sequence (DNA): TGTGCCAGCAGCTCCTTGACGGACTCCTACGAGCAGTACTTC. Its translation: CASSSLTDSYEQYF. This chain links TRBV7-9 with TRBJ2-7; D is unclear. CDR1 SEHNR and CDR2 FQNEAQ come from the germline V gene (reference sequence). V lost 4 bases and J 0 bases, leaving 10 bases between the germline ends. CDR3 length: 14 residues.

This clonotype was observed many times. V and J are TRBV3-1 and TRBJ2-3; D might be TRBD1 (6 bases). The CDR3 is 16 residues long. Germline V gives CDR1 LGHDT, CDR2 YNNKEL (reference sequence). V gave up 5 bases and J gave up 0 bases, with 15 bases separating them. As DNA, the CDR3 is TGTGCCAGCAGCTCCCGACAGGCATCTAGCACAGATACGCAGTATTTT. Protein product: CASSSRQASSTDTQYF.

This clonotype was picked up a small number of times. The J gene is TRBJ2-3, the V gene TRBV12-5; possibly TRBD1 for D (6 bases). The germline V gene encodes CDR1 LGHNT and CDR2 FRNRAP. V lost 5 bases, J lost 1 base, and 16 bases lay in between. CDR3 size: 16 residues. The CDR3 sequence: CASGPGTFAGTDTQYF. The CDR3 nucleotides read TGTGCTAGTGGTCCCGGGACATTCGCGGGCACAGATACGCAGTATTTT.